Listed below are T cell receptor beta chains from one sample, sequenced in a study of blood T cell repertoires in COVID-19. Repertoires were generated with immunoSEQ multiplex PCR, while TCRdb's copy carries only in-frame clones and drops some. Of 200,000 to 250,000 clones listed, about 79% are singletons. The sample was peripheral blood. These receptors were obtained from an elderly man with acute or convalescent COVID-19. Both conserved end residues are part of each CDR3. The order of the fields is J gene, V gene, D gene, CDR3 length, clone size, CDR3 protein, CDR3 DNA. A D gene is named only where the DNA matches it firmly. Expanded clones are given a class, and other clones once, few, many or no size at all.

>TRBJ2-5|TRBV6-4|.|12|.
CASSTGLETQYF
TGTGCCAGCAGTACAGGGTTGGAGACCCAGTACTTC
>TRBJ2-1|TRBV27|TRBD2|16|.
CASSLSFTSAYNEQFF
TGTGCCAGCAGTTTAAGTTTCACTAGCGCCTACAATGAGCAGTTCTTC
>TRBJ2-2|TRBV5-6|TRBD2|17|.
CASSMGLAGVVTGELFF
TGTGCCAGCAGCATGGGACTAGCGGGAGTTGTAACCGGGGAGCTGTTTTTT
>TRBJ2-7|TRBV6-2/TRBV6-3|.|16|.
CASSPSWGRVSYEQYF
TGTGCCAGCAGTCCCTCTTGGGGCAGGGTATCCTACGAGCAGTACTTC
>TRBJ1-5|TRBV19|.|13|.
CASSGRAHQPQHF
TGTGCCAGTAGTGGGCGGGCCCATCAGCCCCAGCATTTT
>TRBJ1-5|TRBV12-3/TRBV12-4|.|13|.
CASSFSRNQPQHF
TGTGCCAGCAGTTTTTCGAGGAATCAGCCCCAGCATTTT
>TRBJ1-1|TRBV5-4|.|12|.
CASSFPGAEAFF
TGTGCCAGCAGCTTCCCCGGGGCTGAAGCTTTCTTT
>TRBJ1-2|TRBV28|.|16|few
CASTYDSLGTLYGYTF
TGTGCCAGCACTTATGATTCCCTCGGGACATTATATGGCTACACCTTC
>TRBJ2-5|TRBV5-6|TRBD2|19|.
CASSLFFGGRTPERETQYF
TGTGCCAGCAGCTTGTTCTTCGGGGGGAGGACCCCGGAGAGAGAGACCCAGTACTTC
>TRBJ2-1|TRBV28|.|10|.
CASTDGEQFF
TGTGCCAGCACAGATGGCGAGCAGTTCTTC
>TRBJ1-2|TRBV18|.|13|few
CASSPAENYGYTF
TGTGCCAGCTCACCGGCGGAAAACTATGGCTACACCTTC
>TRBJ1-5|TRBV2|.|16|.
CASSPDLRRYHQPQHF
TGTGCCAGCAGTCCCGACCTGCGGCGGTACCATCAGCCCCAGCATTTT
>TRBJ2-3|TRBV5-4|TRBD2|15|.
CASSHQRESTDTQYF
TGTGCCAGCAGCCATCAGCGGGAGAGCACAGATACGCAGTATTTT
>TRBJ2-3|TRBV7-3|TRBD2|15|.
CASSSMSGRGDTQYF
TGTGCCAGCAGCTCGATGAGCGGGAGAGGAGATACGCAGTATTTT
>TRBJ1-2|TRBV27|.|13|few
CASSFGQGGGYTF
TGTGCCAGCAGTTTTGGTCAGGGAGGCGGCTACACCTTC
>TRBJ1-1|TRBV6-5|TRBD1|16|once
CASSYLVRQGNTEAFF
TGTGCCAGCAGTTACCTTGTGAGACAGGGGAACACTGAAGCTTTCTTT
>TRBJ2-1|TRBV11-2|TRBD1|16|.
CASSLGTGGGTTEQFF
TGTGCCAGCAGCTTAGGGACAGGGGGAGGTACAACTGAGCAGTTCTTC
>TRBJ1-4|TRBV2|.|14|.
CASSEVRPNEKLFF
TGTGCCAGCAGTGAAGTGAGGCCAAATGAAAAACTGTTTTTT
>TRBJ1-2|TRBV5-1|TRBD1|14|.
CASSFLRTGSGYTF
TGCGCCAGCAGCTTCCTACGGACAGGGTCTGGCTACACCTTC
>TRBJ2-4|TRBV6-2/TRBV6-3|TRBD2|15|.
CASSFRAAGENIQYF
TGTGCCAGCAGTTTTAGGGCAGCGGGAGAAAACATTCAGTACTTC
>TRBJ1-5|TRBV19|TRBD1|14|once
CASSRQGLNQPQHF
TGTGCCAGTAGTAGACAGGGGCTCAATCAGCCCCAGCATTTT
>TRBJ2-2|TRBV7-9|.|14|.
CASSPIKGPGELFF
TGTGCCAGCAGTCCGATTAAGGGGCCCGGGGAGCTGTTTTTT
>TRBJ2-2|TRBV6-6|TRBD1|16|few
CASSSRRQGSTGELFF
TGTGCCAGCAGTTCTAGAAGACAGGGAAGCACCGGGGAGCTGTTTTTT
>TRBJ2-2|TRBV5-1|.|16|.
CASSRRTNSGTGELFF
TGCGCCAGCAGCCGGCGGACTAATTCTGGCACCGGGGAGCTGTTTTTT
>TRBJ1-2|TRBV30|TRBD1|13|.
CAWRTGGFYGYTF
TGTGCCTGGAGGACAGGGGGCTTCTATGGCTACACCTTC
>TRBJ1-1|TRBV7-9|TRBD1|13|.
CASSPGGLAEAFF
TGTGCCAGCAGCCCAGGGGGGCTCGCTGAAGCTTTCTTT
>TRBJ1-1|TRBV6-5|.|13|.
CASSPRVRTEAFF
TGTGCCAGCAGTCCCCGTGTTCGTACTGAAGCTTTCTTT
>TRBJ1-1|TRBV5-1|TRBD1|14|once
CASSLQGLATEAFF
TGCGCCAGCAGCTTACAGGGGTTGGCCACTGAAGCTTTCTTT
>TRBJ1-3|TRBV11-2|.|15|.
CASTKTANSGNTIYF
TGTGCCAGCACCAAGACAGCGAACTCTGGAAACACCATATATTTT
>TRBJ1-3|TRBV5-1|.|15|few
CASSLQGFSGNTIYF
TGCGCCAGCAGCTTGCAGGGGTTCTCTGGAAACACCATATATTTT
>TRBJ1-3|TRBV6-5|TRBD1|15|.
CASIDRGRRGNTIYF
TGTGCCAGCATCGACAGGGGGCGACGTGGAAACACCATATATTTT
>TRBJ1-1|TRBV6-1|TRBD1|16|.
CASSEAGQGSKTEAFF
TGTGCCAGCAGTGAAGCTGGACAGGGATCGAAGACTGAAGCTTTCTTT
>TRBJ1-2|TRBV3-1/TRBV3-2|TRBD1|16|.
CASSHRLGTGSPGYTF
TGTGCCAGCAGCCACAGACTCGGGACAGGCAGTCCGGGCTACACCTTC
>TRBJ2-7|TRBV2|TRBD1|14|.
CASSFDRGSNEQYF
TGTGCCAGCAGTTTCGACAGGGGCAGCAACGAGCAGTACTTC
>TRBJ1-2|TRBV24-1|TRBD1|14|.
CATSESGTGDGYTF
TGTGCCACCAGTGAATCCGGGACAGGCGATGGCTACACCTTC
>TRBJ1-1|TRBV9|TRBD1|15|once
CASSVQGARDTEAFF
TGTGCCAGCAGCGTTCAGGGGGCGCGGGACACTGAAGCTTTCTTT
>TRBJ2-7|TRBV2|TRBD1|15|.
CASLRRRTGVYEQYF
TGTGCCAGCCTAAGGAGGAGGACAGGCGTCTACGAGCAGTACTTC
>TRBJ1-2|TRBV10-3|TRBD1|13|.
CAIRTTGGHGYTF
TGTGCCATCCGAACTACAGGGGGCCATGGCTACACCTTC
>TRBJ2-7|TRBV5-4|TRBD1|16|.
CASSTADRVGPYEQYF
TGTGCCAGCAGCACCGCGGACAGGGTGGGCCCCTACGAGCAGTACTTC
>TRBJ2-5|TRBV19|.|13|.
CASSNGFPETQYF
TGTGCCAGTAGTAACGGGTTCCCTGAGACCCAGTACTTC
>TRBJ1-4|TRBV6-6|.|11|.
CASVGGEKLFF
TGTGCCAGCGTCGGAGGTGAAAAACTGTTTTTT
>TRBJ1-2|TRBV6-5|TRBD1|13|.
CASRRGGSYGYTF
TGTGCCAGCAGAAGAGGGGGCTCCTATGGCTACACCTTC
>TRBJ1-5|TRBV24-1|TRBD1|18|.
CATSDSGTGAAFNQPQHF
TGTGCCACCAGTGATTCGGGGACAGGGGCCGCTTTCAATCAGCCCCAGCATTTT
>TRBJ1-5|TRBV27|TRBD1|14|.
CASSPDRGLQPQHF
TGTGCCAGCAGCCCTGACAGGGGGCTTCAGCCCCAGCATTTT
>TRBJ1-5|TRBV19|TRBD1|17|.
CASSPQGTGKARQPQHF
TGTGCCAGTAGTCCGCAAGGGACAGGAAAGGCGAGACAGCCCCAGCATTTT
>TRBJ1-5|TRBV6-6|TRBD1|15|.
CASRDRGGGNQPQHF
TGTGCCAGCAGGGACAGGGGGGGTGGCAATCAGCCCCAGCATTTT
>TRBJ2-7|TRBV5-4|.|15|.
CASSLDWGRLYEQYF
TGTGCCAGCAGCTTGGATTGGGGGCGCCTTTACGAGCAGTACTTC
>TRBJ2-3|TRBV23-1|TRBD1|13|few
CEKTGDLSDTQYF
TGCGAAAAGACAGGGGATCTATCAGATACGCAGTATTTT
>TRBJ1-5|TRBV13|.|15|.
CASSLGQGAGQPQHF
TGTGCCAGCAGCTTAGGACAGGGAGCAGGTCAGCCCCAGCATTTT
>TRBJ2-7|TRBV24-1|TRBD2|16|.
CATSVRGRDGNYEQYF
TGTGCCACCAGTGTCCGGGGGAGGGATGGTAACTACGAGCAGTACTTC